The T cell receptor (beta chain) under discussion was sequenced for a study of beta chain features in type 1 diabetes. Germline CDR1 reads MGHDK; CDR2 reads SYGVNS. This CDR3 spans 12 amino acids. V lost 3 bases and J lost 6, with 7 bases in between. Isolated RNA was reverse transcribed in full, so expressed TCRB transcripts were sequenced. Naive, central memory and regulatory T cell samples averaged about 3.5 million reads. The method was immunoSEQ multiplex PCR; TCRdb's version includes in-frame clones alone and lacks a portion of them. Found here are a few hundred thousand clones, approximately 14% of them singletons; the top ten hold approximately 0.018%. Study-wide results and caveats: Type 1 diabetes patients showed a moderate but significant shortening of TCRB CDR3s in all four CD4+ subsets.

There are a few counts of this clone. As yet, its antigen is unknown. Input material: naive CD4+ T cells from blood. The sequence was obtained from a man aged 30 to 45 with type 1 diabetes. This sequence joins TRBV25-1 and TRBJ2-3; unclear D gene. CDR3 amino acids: CASSESGDTQYF. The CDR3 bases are TGTGCCAGCAGTGAGTCCGGGGATACGCAGTATTTT.